This TCR beta chain comes out of a study of cytomegalovirus exposure and HLA in healthy donors. Note on this clone: Its matching antigen is unknown.

This CDR3 region has 14 residues. V was cut by 0 bases and J by 5 bases, with 9 bases left in between. Per germline, CDR1 SGHRS and CDR2 YFSETQ. Primers: 60 Vbeta forward and 13 Jbeta reverse. Original processing methods: Roughly 10 million shared chains were among the about 80 million unique TCR beta chains that a later analysis counted. Here immunoSEQ multiplex PCR was the method, and the copy in TCRdb shows in-frame clones only, minus some. The V and J calls and clone size come from that table; D and trimming were worked out from the DNA. The data show tens of thousands of clones, 72% seen once. General study findings and limits: The number of N-insertions in an Asian-associated ancestry cluster was reportedly below the 666-donor mean in a later analysis.

The source material was PBMCs. The chain links TRBV5-1 to TRBJ2-1, with D unresolved. The receptor's source is a woman aged 40 to 50 in good health and CMV-seropositive. The CDR3 bases are TGCGCCAGCAGCTTGGGTGCGGAGAACAATGAGCAGTTCTTC. This encodes CASSLGAENNEQFF.